This TCR beta chain was obtained from a study of blood T cell repertoires in COVID-19. The overall study: Italy, Spain and the United States were the sources of the convalescent and acute COVID-19 samples. The cDNA or gDNA used as material had been derived from T cells, B-cell-depleted T cells, or PBMCs.

CDR1 KGHDR and CDR2 SFDVKD come from the germline V gene. Trimming shortened V by 2 bases and J by 1 base, and 13 bases separated the two germline ends. The CDR3 has 17 amino acids. Comment on this clone: Other DNA sequences in the same sample also yield this CDR3.

As originally analysed: For nucleated cells, counts were estimated from reference gene primer amplification. Measured with immunoSEQ multiplex PCR; TCRdb has only the in-frame clones, and not every one. V and J calls and clone size are copied from that table; D and trimming were computed from the DNA. This repertoire shows 96,000 or so clones, roughly 90% found once; its top ten account for roughly 1.7%. The specimen was peripheral blood. The gene calls are TRBV24-1 and TRBJ2-2; maybe TRBD2 (6 bases). The sequence was obtained from a man in his 60s with acute or convalescent COVID-19. The CDR3 sequence: CATSDSPGLRNTGELFF. CDR3 nucleotide sequence: TGTGCCACCAGTGATTCGCCGGGACTCAGGAACACCGGGGAGCTGTTTTTT.